This TCR beta chain was sequenced during a study of response to subunit inactivated influenza vaccine. Germline-derived CDR1 and CDR2 are SEHNR and FQNEAQ (reference sequence). Trimming took 4 bases from V and 0 from J; bases not matched to a gene: 8. The CDR3 has 16 residues. Each CDR3 protein is one row after TCRdb ran MiXCR on the RT-PCR reads. This table has around 470,000 distinct CDR3 sequences, more than 7% appearing once. General study points: New T cells are recruited in small numbers by each seasonal influenza vaccination, according to the authors' suggestion.

A word on this clonotype: Its cognate antigen is unknown.

The starting material was PBMCs from blood, obtained less than 25 months after vaccination. This sequence joins TRBV7-9 and TRBJ1-2; 7 bases are a match to TRBD1. This receptor was identified in a man in his fifties or sixties who received an inactivated influenza vaccine. The CDR3: CASSSYPRGTNYGYTF. CDR3 coding DNA: TGTGCCAGCAGCTCATACCCCAGGGGGACTAACTATGGCTACACCTTC.